The entry that follows covers one T cell receptor (beta chain) sequence. The antigen is not known. Only in-frame clones appear in the TCRdb table, and some are missing; sequencing was by immunoSEQ multiplex PCR. Here the sample spans roughly 36,000 clones, more than 25% being singletons. These data come from a study of sequential checkpoint blockade in melanoma. Looking at the study overall: TCRbeta immunosequencing was performed on DNA from roughly 90 pretreatment melanoma tumor samples. Over 20 patients had matched tumor biopsies before treatment and at week 13 after nivolumab or ipilimumab alone.

The treatment denotes: randomized to nivolumab then ipilimumab (arm A) or the reverse (arm B). The study, taken as a whole, reports: Response in arm A was associated with pretreatment TIL clonality.

This sequence originates from a human donor with melanoma. The material was tumor tissue (inferred from file names), obtained from a patient given nivolumab and ipilimumab in sequence.

The CDR3 is CASKTSGSWADTQYF. CDR3 bases: TGTGCCAGTAAGACTAGCGGGAGTTGGGCAGATACGCAGTATTTT. This chain uses TRBV19 with TRBJ2-3, with 12 nucleotides matching TRBD2. CDR1 is LNHDA, CDR2 SQIVND, per germline (reference sequence). With 7 bases clipped from V and 4 bases from J, the junction kept 6 bases outside the gene matches. CDR3 length: 15 residues.